These 32 T cell receptor beta chains were all obtained from the same sample, sequenced in a study of tumor-infiltrating lymphocytes in primary liver carcinoma. Using a constant-region primer together with ProtoScript II reverse transcriptase, TCR beta cDNA was made from roughly 520 ng of total RNA. Three rounds of nested multiplex PCR with slightly modified ARM-PCR produced TCR beta libraries. PCR rounds one and two used TRBV1-TRBV30 forward primers with a C-beta reverse primer for about 9 cycles each. TCRdb re-called the multiplex PCR reads with MiXCR, one entry per CDR3 protein. Counted here are 20,000 to 25,000 distinct CDR3 sequences, nearly 80% occurring once; the ten biggest clones make up under 45%. Unsorted bulk tissue of roughly 18-32 mg yielded co-extracted RNA and DNA. Sequenced sample: liver tumor tissue from sampling region 1. Subset denoted: tumor region T1, superior pole. Every receptor here comes from a woman in her twenties or thirties with primary liver carcinoma and hepatitis B virus infection.

Comments on this clonotype: As the CDR3 is not closed by the conserved phenylalanine or tryptophan, this likely results from a read error. CDR3: CANSQEQLGQGGPREQYS. CDR3 DNA sequence: TGTGCCAACAGCCAGGAACAGCTAGGACAGGGGGGACCGCGCGAGCAGTACTCC. This chain uses TRBV4-2 with TRBJ2-7; TRBD1 matches 10 bases. This CDR3 is built from 18 residues. Germline CDR1 reads LGHNA; CDR2 reads YNFKEQ.

This clonotype was recorded only once. The chain has TRBV12-3 or TRBV12-4 and TRBJ2-1; no clear D. This CDR3 is built from 14 residues. CDR3 in DNA: TGTGTCAATACCGCGAGCCTCTCCTACAATGAGCAGTTCTTC. The encoded protein is CVNTASLSYNEQFF.

This chain joins TRBV11-2 and TRBJ2-7, with D perhaps matching TRBD1 (7 bases). Trimming took 9 bases from V and 11 from J, leaving 35 bases between them. Germline CDR1 is SGHAT and CDR2 is FQNNGV. The CDR3 loop spans 17 amino acids. The CDR3: CASSITGGGSWTYGKYF. CDR3 bases: TGTGCCAGTAGTATCACAGGAGGGGGCTCTTGGACCTACGGGAAGTACTTC.

V gene TRBV6-5 combines with J gene TRBJ2-7; D is possibly TRBD1 (6 bases). Trimming stripped 5 bases from V and 0 bases from J, with 14 bases between. This CDR3 comprises 15 residues. Looked up from germline, CDR1 is MNHEY and CDR2 is SVGAGI. In nucleotides, the CDR3 is TGTGCCAGCAGTCACACGGACAGCCGCTCCTACGAGCAGTACTTC. Protein: CASSHTDSRSYEQYF.

Regarding this clonotype: One junction end does not reproduce the germline sequence, and a read error may be involved. This sequence joins TRBV6-5 and TRBJ2-7, with D maybe TRBD1 (6 bases). Germline V CDR1 and CDR2: MNHEY, SVGAGI. The length of the CDR3 is 15 residues. CDR3 protein: CARSYKDSSPYEQHF. The DNA for the CDR3 is TGTGCCAGAAGTTACAAGGACAGCAGCCCCTACGAGCAGCACTTC.

About this clonotype: A read error is likely, as this CDR3 ends without the conserved phenylalanine or tryptophan. The chain links TRBV29-1 to TRBJ1-2, with D unclear. The length of the CDR3 is 12 residues. Germline CDR1 reads SQVTM; CDR2 reads ANQGSEA. The CDR3 DNA follows: TGTAGCGTTGTCCATTGGGGTGGCGGCTACACCCTT. Amino acids: CSVVHWGGGYTL.

V gene TRBV29-1 combines with J gene TRBJ2-1; 14 bases fit TRBD2. V lost 6 bases to trimming and J lost 7 bases; unmatched junction nucleotides: 5. The CDR3 extends over 14 amino acids. The germline V gene encodes CDR1 SQVTM and CDR2 ANQGSEA. In nucleotides, the CDR3 is TGCAGCGTCGTCGGGACTAGCGGGAGAAATGAGCAGTTCTTC. Its translation is CSVVGTSGRNEQFF.

As concerns this clonotype: This is likely a read error, given that the CDR3 carries no conserved phenylalanine or tryptophan at its end. Because the CDR3's place on the DNA is in doubt, the DNA is left out and the CDR3 is given as listed by TCRdb. V is TRBV11-3 and J is TRBJ1-6. CDR1 is SGHNT, CDR2 YENEEA, per germline. Inclusive of both ends, the CDR3 amounts to 15 amino acids. This CDR3 reads CASSFKWSYNSPLRS.

A word on this clonotype: As the CDR3 is not closed by the conserved phenylalanine or tryptophan, this likely results from a read error. CDR3 amino acids: CASSLAPRITGELFL. For the CDR3, the DNA is TGTGCCAGCAGCTTGGCACCCAGAATTACCGGGGAGCTGTTTTTG. V gene TRBV5-6 combines with J gene TRBJ2-2, with D unresolved. Germline V gene data show CDR1 as SGHDT and CDR2 as YYEEEE. The CDR3 length is 15 residues. V lost 0 bases and J lost 5, with 11 bases in between.

Of note for this clonotype: Relative to the germline gene, one junction end is altered; a read error may explain this. The chain links TRBV5-4 to TRBJ2-3, with D perhaps TRBD2 (5 bases). Looked up from germline, CDR1 is SGHNT and CDR2 is YYREEE (reference sequence). The CDR3 covers 12 residues. The CDR3 DNA reads as TGTCCCAGCGAAAGCGAGGGAGATACGCAGTGTTTT. Amino acids: CPSESEGDTQCF.

In regard to this clonotype: One end of the junction fails to match germline, which may point to a read error. The rearrangement uses TRBV11-1 and TRBJ2-5; D is ambiguous. Germline CDR1 reads SGHAT; CDR2 reads FQDESV (reference sequence). This CDR3 has 14 amino acids. The CDR3 reads CASSLAGCEEAQCF. The CDR3 region has the DNA TGTGCCAGCAGCTTAGCAGGGTGCGAAGAGGCCCAGTGCTTC.

Comments on this clonotype: The junction does not match germline at one end; this may be a read error. The chain is built from TRBV11-2 and TRBJ2-1; 11 nucleotides line up with TRBD2. The length of the CDR3 is 16 residues. Germline V gene sequence: CDR1 SGHAT, CDR2 FQNNGV. The CDR3 coding sequence is TGTGCCAGCAGCACCTCTCTAGCGGGAGGATATAGTGAGCGGTTCTTC. Protein sequence: CASSTSLAGGYSERFF.

This clonotype came up a few times. The CDR3 carries no conserved terminal phenylalanine or tryptophan, so it likely arises from a read error. The chain uses TRBV11-3 and TRBJ1-6, with no clear D. The CDR3 length is 15 residues. Looked up from germline, CDR1 is SGHNT and CDR2 is YENEEA. In DNA form, the CDR3 reads TGTGCCAGTAGCTCTAAGTGGAGCTATAATTCACCCCTCCACATT. This sequence encodes CASSSKWSYNSPLHI.

Concerning this clonotype: Sequence at one end of the junction differs from germline and may be a read error. The chain carries TRBV12-3 or TRBV12-4 and TRBJ2-4; possible D gene TRBD2, 6 bases. The CDR3 runs to 17 residues. CDR3 loop: CGSSIPGRGLAKNVQYF. DNA of the CDR3: TGTGGCAGCTCGATCCCCGGGCGGGGCCTAGCCAAAAACGTTCAGTACTTT.

About this clonotype itself: One junction end does not reproduce the germline sequence, and a read error may be involved. The chain joins TRBV4-3 to TRBJ2-1; a possible D gene is TRBD2 (6 bases). Germline V CDR1 and CDR2: LGHNA, YSLEER. The CDR3 runs to 16 residues. The CDR3 reads CSSCQDAGSSYNEQFF. CDR3 bases: TGCTCCAGCTGCCAAGATGCGGGAAGTTCCTACAATGAGCAGTTCTTC.

This clonotype was seen repeatedly, ten times or more. This clone may be a read error of a much larger clone one base away. The rearrangement links TRBV30 to TRBJ1-4; tentatively, D is TRBD1 (5 bases). This CDR3 has 13 residues. Trimming removed 0 bases at V and 9 bases at J, with 11 bases between. The germline V gene has CDR1 GTSNPN and CDR2 SVGIG (reference sequence). CDR3 bases: TGTGCCTGGAGTGTACCCGGGGGAAAAAAACTGTTTTTT. Translating gives CAWSVPGGKKLFF. The whole variable domain, remainder taken from reference TRBV30 and TRBJ1-4, is SQTIHQWPATLVQPVGSPLSLECTVEGTSNPNLYWYRQAAGRGLQLLFYSVGIGQISSEVPQNLSASRPQDRQFILSSKKLLLSDSGFYLCAWSVPGGKKLFFGSGTQLSVL.

The chain combines TRBV11-2 with TRBJ2-3, with a tentative D call TRBD1 (6 bases). In germline, CDR1 is SGHAT, CDR2 FQNNGV. V was shortened by 5 bases and J by 5 bases, with 20 bases between the two germline ends. CDR3 length: 16 residues. The CDR3 region is CASSRTQQGEGDTQYF. In DNA form, the CDR3 reads TGTGCCAGCAGCCGGACGCAACAGGGAGAGGGAGATACGCAGTATTTT.

The V call is TRBV7-8, the J call TRBJ2-7, with a possible D match to TRBD1 (6 bases). The CDR3 runs 14 residues. Trimming took 10 bases from V and 6 from J, leaving 22 bases between them. Germline V gives CDR1 SGHVS, CDR2 FQNEAQ. The CDR3 nucleotides are TGTGCCAACAGTGCGACGCCAGGGGTCCCCGAGCAGTACTTC. It is translated as CANSATPGVPEQYF.

This clonotype was counted between two and nine times. This chain connects TRBV6-5 to TRBJ2-5, with D uncertain. Germline loops: CDR1 MNHEY, CDR2 SVGAGI. V was cut by 6 bases and J by 1 base, with 12 bases left in between. The CDR3 has 14 amino acids. The CDR3 loop reads CASRPLGVQETQYF. The CDR3, as DNA: TGTGCCAGCAGACCCCTTGGGGTCCAAGAGACCCAGTACTTC.

To note about this clonotype: An end of the junction does not agree with germline; a read error may underlie this. This chain joins TRBV14 and TRBJ2-3; 10 bases align to TRBD2. Germline V CDR1 and CDR2: SGHDN, FVKESK. This CDR3 has 16 amino acids. For the CDR3, the DNA is TGTGCCAGAAGCCAGGTTCAGCGGGGGGGTCGTGATACGCAGTATTTT. This translates into CARSQVQRGGRDTQYF.

The chain combines TRBV6-1 with TRBJ2-7; 10 nucleotides agree with TRBD2. V lost 5 bases, J lost 5 bases, and 6 bases stayed unmatched. Germline CDR1 MNHNS, CDR2 SASEGT. The CDR3 is made up of 14 amino acids. The CDR3 reads CASSNLAGVNEQYF. Written as DNA, the CDR3 is TGTGCCAGCAGTAATCTAGCGGGAGTGAACGAGCAGTACTTC.

In the case of this clonotype: The junction shows a germline mismatch at one end, possibly a read error. The V gene is TRBV5-1, the J gene TRBJ2-7; D is perhaps TRBD2 (6 bases). The CDR3 extends over 17 amino acids. CDR1 is SGHRS and CDR2 is YFSETQ in the germline V gene. The CDR3 sequence: CVSSLGGLHKGGSEQYF. CDR3 coding DNA: TGTGTCAGCAGCTTGGGGGGACTCCACAAAGGAGGTTCCGAGCAGTACTTC.

Concerning this clonotype: At one boundary the junction diverges from the germline segment, which might be a read error. The chain links TRBV30 to TRBJ1-1; a weak D match, TRBD1 (6 bases). The germline V gene encodes CDR1 GTSNPN and CDR2 SVGIG (reference sequence). This CDR3 region has 16 residues. CDR3 sequence (DNA): TGCGCCTGGAGCGTAGGTGACAGGCCTCCGAACACTGAAGCTTTCTTT. Encoded protein: CAWSVGDRPPNTEAFF.

In regard to this clonotype: At one end, the junction sequence differs from germline, possibly due to a read error. The chain has TRBV6-1 and TRBJ2-4; maybe TRBD2 (6 bases). The CDR3 has 17 amino acids. Per the germline V gene, CDR1 is MNHNS and CDR2 is SASEGT. CDR3 loop: CATCGRRVLVAKHIQYF. The CDR3 DNA sequence: TGTGCCACTTGTGGGCGGAGGGTCCTGGTGGCCAAACACATCCAGTACTTC.

This clonotype came up many times. The chain combines TRBV20-1 with TRBJ2-5; D ambiguous. Germline V gives CDR1 DFQATT, CDR2 SNEGSKA (reference sequence). This CDR3 is 13 amino acids long. V was shortened by 0 bases and J by 7 bases, with 12 bases between the two germline ends. For the CDR3, the DNA is TGCAGTGCTAGAGATTTCAGGCCGGCGACCCAGTACTTC. This encodes CSARDFRPATQYF.

On this clonotype: At one boundary the junction diverges from the germline segment, which might be a read error. This sequence joins TRBV28 and TRBJ2-4, with D possibly TRBD1 on 5 matching bases. Germline CDR1 reads MDHEN; CDR2 reads SYDVKM. This CDR3 region has 12 residues. The CDR3 coding sequence is TGTCCCAGCAGCGCCGTGGGGCCCCTTGAGTACTTC. Its protein is CPSSAVGPLEYF.

The gene calls are TRBV28 and TRBJ2-7; D might be TRBD2 (6 bases). Deletions cut 6 bases from V and 1 base from J, with 13 bases between. This CDR3 region has 14 residues. Germline V gene lookup returns CDR1 MDHEN and CDR2 SYDVKM. DNA for the CDR3: TGTGCCAGCAGACCGGACTACCCTTCCTACGAGCAGTACTTC. Its translation: CASRPDYPSYEQYF. Filled out from reference TRBV28 and TRBJ2-7, the complete variable domain reads DVKVTQSSRYLVKRTGEKVFLECVQDMDHENMFWYRQDPGLGLRLIYFSYDVKMKEKGDIPEGYSVSREKKERFSLILESASTNQTSMYLCASRPDYPSYEQYFGPGTRLTVT.

This clonotype was counted many times. This may come from a read error, since a much larger clone is one base off. This likely comes from a read error, as the CDR3 has no conserved phenylalanine or tryptophan at its end. V and J are TRBV12-3 or TRBV12-4 and TRBJ1-4, with a possible D match to TRBD1 (5 bases). The CDR3 runs 14 residues. Trimming removed 3 bases at V and 5 bases at J, with 10 bases between. CDR3 bases: TGTGCCAGCAGTTTTGGGGCAGGGAATGAAAAACTGTTTCTT. Translation gives CASSFGAGNEKLFL.

As concerns this clonotype: One end of the junction fails to match germline, which may point to a read error. The chain links TRBV4-3 to TRBJ2-1; D remains ambiguous. The CDR3 length is 14 residues. Germline lookup yields CDR1 LGHNA and CDR2 YSLEER. Here the CDR3 DNA reads TGCACCAGTAGCCACAAAGAGTTGGTCAATGAGCAGTTCTTC. Amino acid sequence: CTSSHKELVNEQFF.

Points on this clonotype: Likely a read error: the CDR3 ends without its conserved phenylalanine or tryptophan. The chain links TRBV5-1 to TRBJ2-1, with unresolved D. V was pared by 6 bases and J by 1 base, with 17 bases between. The CDR3 runs to 16 residues. Germline CDR1 reads SGHRS; CDR2 reads YFSETQ. CDR3 coding DNA: TGCGCCAGCATCCCGTCCCCAGACCATTCCTACAATGAGCAGTTCTCC. It codes for CASIPSPDHSYNEQFS.

As for this clonotype: The junction does not match germline at one end; this may be a read error. V and J are TRBV11-2 and TRBJ1-6; D is perhaps TRBD1 (6 bases). The CDR3 contains 14 residues. The germline V gene encodes CDR1 SGHAT and CDR2 FQNNGV. In DNA, the CDR3 is TGTGCCAGCGGGAAAGGGACAAGGAATTCACCCCTACACTTT. Its protein product is CASGKGTRNSPLHF. Full variable domain (rest looked up from reference TRBV11-2 and TRBJ1-6): EAGVAQSPRYKIIEKRQSVAFWCNPISGHATLYWYQQILGQGPKLLIQFQNNGVVDDSQLPKDRFSAERLKGVDSTLKIQPAKLEDSAVYLCASGKGTRNSPLHFGNGTRLTVT.

The V call is TRBV11-2, the J call TRBJ2-7, with D perhaps matching TRBD2 (6 bases). The ends were cut back, 10 bases at V and 8 bases at J, with 21 bases in the middle. The CDR3 contains 13 residues. Germline CDR1 SGHAT, CDR2 FQNNGV. The DNA of the CDR3 is TGTGCCACCAAGATTGCGGGGAGCTGCAAGCAGTACTTC. This sequence encodes CATKIAGSCKQYF.